These T cell receptor beta chains were read from a single sample in a study of beta chain features in type 1 diabetes. The table came from immunoSEQ multiplex PCR; TCRdb's copy has only in-frame clones and leaves some out. The profile shows fewer than 200,000 clones, around 8% of them singletons. Material for sequencing was central memory CD4+ T cells from blood. The receptors shown here come from a man between 18 and 35 years old in good health. Each CDR3 is given with its conserved first and last residue. The D gene is left open where the match is weak. Size tells how often a clone was seen (once, few, many) or the class of an expanded clone, and some rows leave it out.

cdr3_aa	cdr3_nt	clone_size	j_call	v_call	d_call	cdr3_length
CASSQMGQSAEKLFF	TGCGCCAGCAGCCAGATGGGACAGTCGGCTGAAAAACTGTTTTTT	few	TRBJ1-4	TRBV5-1	TRBD1	15
CSEGTSGRNEQFF	TGCAGCGAGGGGACTAGCGGGAGAAATGAGCAGTTCTTC	many	TRBJ2-1	TRBV29-1	TRBD2	13
CASSVSGGPSNEQFF	TGTGCCAGCAGCGTTTCGGGAGGGCCGTCCAATGAGCAGTTCTTC	NA	TRBJ2-1	TRBV9	TRBD2	15
CASSIEALTYNEQFF	TGTGCCAGTAGTATTGAAGCGCTTACATACAATGAGCAGTTCTTC	NA	TRBJ2-1	TRBV19	NA	15
CASSRNSRDSRYGYTF	TGCGCCAGCAGCCGAAATTCCAGGGATTCCCGCTATGGCTACACCTTC	few	TRBJ1-2	TRBV4-3	NA	16
CASSRAGLNYNEQFF	TGTGCCAGCAGTCGGGCGGGACTCAACTACAATGAGCAGTTCTTC	many	TRBJ2-1	TRBV28	NA	15
CASSWTGGSTGELFF	TGTGCCAGCAGCTGGACGGGAGGGAGTACCGGGGAGCTGTTTTTT	NA	TRBJ2-2	TRBV7-3	TRBD2	15
CAWSQGTSDTQYF	TGTGCCTGGAGTCAGGGCACCTCGGATACGCAGTATTTT	NA	TRBJ2-3	TRBV30	NA	13
CASSQDLDFSEQFF	TGTGCCAGCAGCCAAGATCTTGATTTTAGTGAGCAGTTCTTC	many	TRBJ2-1	TRBV4-2	NA	14
CASRGGLASYEQYF	TGTGCCAGCAGGGGAGGGCTAGCCTCCTACGAGCAGTACTTC	many	TRBJ2-7	TRBV7-6	TRBD2	14
CASSVGTSGYEQYF	TGTGCCAGCAGCGTAGGTACTAGCGGCTACGAGCAGTACTTC	few	TRBJ2-7	TRBV9	TRBD2	14